The 27 T cell receptor beta chains below come from one sample, sequenced in a study of T cell responses to AZD1222 COVID-19 vaccine. Profiled with immunoSEQ multiplex PCR; TCRdb holds only in-frame clones, not every one. The data show 100,000 to 140,000 clones, roughly 90% seen once. Material: peripheral blood, obtained on day 0 of AZD1222 vaccination. All receptors come from an adult in good health.

The gene calls are TRBV19 and TRBJ1-5; D ambiguous. The CDR3 covers 13 residues. Trimming pared 0 bases from V and 6 bases from J, leaving 6 bases between. Germline V gene sequence: CDR1 LNHDA, CDR2 SQIVND (reference sequence). CDR3 in DNA: TGTGCCAGTAGTATAGAGGGGTCTCAGCCCCAGCATTTT. This codes for CASSIEGSQPQHF.

The gene calls are TRBV6-5 and TRBJ2-7; tentatively, D is TRBD1 or TRBD2 (6 bases each). This CDR3 has 13 residues. Trimming took 7 bases from V and 6 from J, leaving 16 bases between them. The V gene's germline CDR1 is MNHEY and CDR2 SVGAGI. CDR3 coding DNA: TGTGCCAGCAAGGGGGGTCCGGGGCGCGAGCAGTACTTC. Translating gives CASKGGPGREQYF.

The chain employs TRBV9 and TRBJ2-1, with 8 bases matching TRBD2. The V gene's germline CDR1 is SGDLS and CDR2 YYNGEE. The V gene end was trimmed by 3 bases and the J gene end by 5 bases; junction bases not matched to a gene: 10. CDR3 size: 16 residues. As DNA, the CDR3 is TGTGCCAGCAGCGCGAGGTTGCGGGAGGTCCACAATGAGCAGTTCTTC. Protein product: CASSARLREVHNEQFF.

V and J are TRBV18 and TRBJ1-5; 9 bases fit TRBD1. Per the germline V gene, CDR1 is KGHSH and CDR2 is LQKENI. V dropped 3 bases and J dropped 1; count of bases not matched to a gene: 7. The CDR3 is 17 amino acids. CDR3 nucleotide sequence: TGTGCCAGCTCACCGACAGGGGGGGGTTTGAGCAATCAGCCCCAGCATTTT. Amino acids: CASSPTGGGLSNQPQHF.

In its sample, this clone was seen once. This chain joins TRBV24-1 and TRBJ2-1; 7 bases map to TRBD1. This CDR3 is 16 amino acids long. Germline loops: CDR1 KGHDR, CDR2 SFDVKD. V lost 4 bases to trimming and J lost 7 bases; unmatched junction nucleotides: 12. CDR3: CATSDTRTGFSNEQFF. DNA for the CDR3: TGTGCCACCAGTGACACAAGGACAGGATTTTCAAATGAGCAGTTCTTC.

The chain joins TRBV28 to TRBJ1-1, with 7 positions matching TRBD1. The CDR3 extends over 13 amino acids. CDR1 is MDHEN and CDR2 is SYDVKM in the germline V gene. Unmatched junction bases numbered 4, after V lost 8 bases and J lost 1 base. CDR3 nucleotides: TGTGCCAGCCGACAGGGAAGGAACACTGAAGCTTTCTTT. As protein: CASRQGRNTEAFF.

The chain carries TRBV5-5 and TRBJ2-7; perhaps TRBD2 as D (5 bases). The V end was cut by 0 bases, the J end by 1 base, with 8 bases between. The CDR3 is 14 residues long. Per the germline V gene, CDR1 is SGHKS and CDR2 is YYEKEE (reference sequence). The CDR3 sequence: CASSLVTGSYEQYF. The DNA of the CDR3 is TGTGCCAGCAGCTTGGTTACGGGATCCTACGAGCAGTACTTC.

This chain connects TRBV5-1 to TRBJ2-3; 12 bases fit TRBD1. V lost 3 bases, J lost 7 bases, and 12 bases stayed unmatched. Germline CDR1 and CDR2: SGHRS and YFSETQ. This CDR3 spans 17 amino acids. The CDR3 region has the DNA TGCGCCAGCAGCTCCGGGGCCTCGGGACAGGGGGCAAATACGCAGTATTTT. Amino acids: CASSSGASGQGANTQYF. Full variable domain (rest looked up from reference TRBV5-1 and TRBJ2-3): KAGVTQTPRYLIKTRGQQVTLSCSPISGHRSVSWYQQTPGQGLQFLFEYFSETQRNKGNFPGRFSGRQFSNSRSEMNVSTLELGDSALYLCASSSGASGQGANTQYFGPGTRLTVL.

This chain uses TRBV6-1 with TRBJ2-3; D remains unclear. The V gene lost 2 bases and the J gene lost 3 bases, with 12 bases spanning the gap. CDR3 length: 15 residues. Per germline, CDR1 MNHNS and CDR2 SASEGT. CDR3 in amino acids: CASSERSRRTDTQYF. The CDR3 bases are TGTGCCAGCAGTGAACGTAGTCGACGGACAGATACGCAGTATTTT.

This clone was observed once. The genes are TRBV5-1 and TRBJ2-7; D gene unclear. The germline CDR1 and CDR2 sequences are SGHRS and YFSETQ. V was trimmed by 3 bases and J by 0 bases, leaving 16 bases between them. The CDR3 extends over 16 amino acids. In nucleotides, the CDR3 is TGCGCCAGCAGCTGGCCTGAGGATACGAGCTCCTACGAGCAGTACTTC. This translates into CASSWPEDTSSYEQYF.

The chain has TRBV5-4 and TRBJ2-7; 15 bases align to TRBD2. Looked up from germline, CDR1 is SGHNT and CDR2 is YYREEE (reference sequence). The CDR3 spans 15 residues. The J segment lost 6 bases and the V segment lost 4 bases, leaving 5 bases of the junction unmatched. CDR3 amino acids: CASSHGLAGGGEQYF. DNA for the CDR3: TGTGCCAGCAGCCATGGACTAGCGGGAGGGGGCGAGCAGTACTTC.

The chain uses TRBV15 and TRBJ1-5; possibly TRBD1 for D (5 bases). The CDR3 covers 16 residues. V lost 0 bases and J lost 4, with 13 bases in between. Per germline, CDR1 LNHNV and CDR2 YYDKDF (reference sequence). CDR3 DNA sequence: TGTGCCACCAGCAGAGATCACAGCGGGGGGAATCAGCCCCAGCATTTT. It codes for CATSRDHSGGNQPQHF.

The CDR3 sequence: CASRSGQHYGYTF. CDR3 nucleotides: TGTGCCAGCAGATCGGGACAGCACTATGGCTACACCTTC. The rearrangement joins TRBV6-5 to TRBJ1-2; TRBD1 matches at 7 bases. V lost 6 bases and J lost 3; bases outside the gene matches: 4. The CDR3 consists of 13 residues. Germline V lookup: CDR1 MNHEY, CDR2 SVGAGI.

This clone was picked up one time. The gene calls are TRBV19 and TRBJ2-5, with no clear D. V was pared by 4 bases and J by 0 bases, with 0 bases between. CDR3 length: 11 residues. CDR1 and CDR2 (germline): LNHDA, SQIVND (reference sequence). CDR3 loop: CASSNQETQYF. CDR3 coding DNA: TGTGCCAGTAGTAACCAAGAGACCCAGTACTTC.

The V call is TRBV30, the J call TRBJ2-3; D remains ambiguous. Looked up from germline, CDR1 is GTSNPN and CDR2 is SVGIG (reference sequence). This CDR3 is built from 13 residues. V gave up 3 bases and J gave up 1 base, with 8 bases separating them. The CDR3 is CAWRRSGTDTQYF. CDR3 coding DNA: TGTGCCTGGAGGAGGAGCGGCACAGATACGCAGTATTTT.

The rearrangement links TRBV5-4 to TRBJ1-1; D perhaps matches TRBD1 (5 bases). Germline loops: CDR1 SGHNT, CDR2 YYREEE (reference sequence). The germline V and J ends were trimmed by 4 bases and 1 base, with 14 bases remaining between them. The CDR3 covers 15 residues. The CDR3 nucleotides are TGTGCCAGCAGCCCCCCGGGGCAGGGGAACACTGAAGCTTTCTTT. Residues: CASSPPGQGNTEAFF.

The CDR3, as DNA: TGCGCCAGCAGCCTTCGACAGACGAGTGGCTACACCTTC. This codes for CASSLRQTSGYTF. V is TRBV5-1 and J is TRBJ1-2, with D perhaps matching TRBD1 (5 bases). CDR1 SGHRS and CDR2 YFSETQ come from the germline V gene. V lost 4 bases and J 7 bases, leaving 14 bases between the germline ends. CDR3 length: 13 residues. Together with reference TRBV5-1 and TRBJ1-2, the CDR3 gives the full variable domain: KAGVTQTPRYLIKTRGQQVTLSCSPISGHRSVSWYQQTPGQGLQFLFEYFSETQRNKGNFPGRFSGRQFSNSRSEMNVSTLELGDSALYLCASSLRQTSGYTFGSGTRLTVV.

The V and J genes are TRBV7-2 and TRBJ2-7; tentatively, D is TRBD1 or TRBD2 (6 bases each). CDR1 and CDR2 from the germline V gene are SGHTA and FQGNSA. This CDR3 has 14 residues. V was clipped by 7 bases and J by 3 bases, with 16 bases between them. The CDR3 DNA follows: TGTGCCAGCACCATCTGGGGGGCGGACTACGAGCAGTACTTC. Its translation is CASTIWGADYEQYF.

The chain couples TRBV27 to TRBJ1-5, with a tentative D call TRBD1 (6 bases). This CDR3 region has 15 residues. The germline CDR1 and CDR2 sequences are MNHEY and SMNVEV (reference sequence). V was trimmed by 2 bases and J by 5 bases, leaving 13 bases between them. Here the CDR3 DNA reads TGTGCCAGCAGTTTAAGACGGGACACATATCAGCCCCAGCATTTT. Its translation is CASSLRRDTYQPQHF.

This clone showed up just once. The CDR3 DNA reads TGTGCCAGCAGCCAAGATTTACAGACCTTTGAAAAACTGTTTTTT. Protein product: CASSQDLQTFEKLFF. The chain couples TRBV3-1 (or the pseudogene TRBV3-2) to TRBJ1-4; D gene ambiguous. The CDR3 extends over 15 amino acids. Trimming pared 0 bases from V and 7 bases from J, leaving 12 bases between. The germline CDR1 and CDR2 sequences are LGHDT and YNNKEL (reference sequence).

This chain uses TRBV19 with TRBJ2-1, with TRBD2 identical over 7 bases. From germline, CDR1 is LNHDA and CDR2 SQIVND (reference sequence). V lost 6 bases, J lost 3 bases, and 5 bases stayed unmatched. The CDR3 runs to 14 residues. The CDR3 spells CASRTIAGYNEQFF. As DNA, the CDR3 is TGTGCCAGTAGAACCATAGCGGGCTACAATGAGCAGTTCTTC.

The rearrangement joins TRBV6-2 or TRBV6-3 to TRBJ1-2; D possibly corresponds to TRBD1 (6 bases). The CDR3 is 13 residues long. CDR1 is MNHEY and CDR2 is SVGEGT in the germline V gene. V shed 5 bases and J shed 4 bases, with 11 bases lying between them. In DNA, the CDR3 is TGTGCCAGCAGTGGGCCGGACAGCTATGGCTACACCTTC. Residues: CASSGPDSYGYTF.

DNA of the CDR3: TGTGCCACCAGCAGAGATGTGGGTGGGGAGCAGTTCTTC. It is translated as CATSRDVGGEQFF. The V gene is TRBV15, the J gene TRBJ2-1; D is ambiguous. CDR3 length: 13 residues. V was trimmed by 0 bases and J by 10 bases, leaving 10 bases between them. Germline V gene data show CDR1 as LNHNV and CDR2 as YYDKDF (reference sequence). The full variable domain, completed using reference TRBV15 and TRBJ2-1, is DAMVIQNPRYQVTQFGKPVTLSCSQTLNHNVMYWYQQKSSQAPKLLFHYYDKDFNNEADTPDNFQSRRPNTSFCFLDIRSPGLGDTAMYLCATSRDVGGEQFFGPGTRLTVL.

This clone was counted only a few times. The CDR3: CASSHLGLAGNNEQFF. CDR3 DNA: TGTGCCAGTAGCCACCTGGGACTAGCGGGGAACAATGAGCAGTTCTTC. The chain carries TRBV19 and TRBJ2-1, with TRBD2 matching 13 bases. Germline trimming cut 6 bases from V and 5 bases from J; bases unmatched to any gene: 7. The CDR3 is 16 residues long. In germline, CDR1 is LNHDA, CDR2 SQIVND (reference sequence).

J is TRBJ2-6 and V is TRBV15; D is unresolved. Germline V gene data show CDR1 as LNHNV and CDR2 as YYDKDF (reference sequence). V was pared by 4 bases and J by 0 bases, with 4 bases between. The CDR3 covers 14 residues. CDR3 in DNA: TGTGCCACCAGCATTTCCTCTGGGGCCAACGTCCTGACTTTC. This encodes CATSISSGANVLTF.

This clone occurred a few times. The chain links TRBV7-9 to TRBJ2-7, with 9 nucleotides matching TRBD1. The germline V gene encodes CDR1 SEHNR and CDR2 FQNEAQ (reference sequence). V trimming: 5 bases; J trimming: 3 bases; junction bases outside the gene matches: 8. The length of the CDR3 is 15 residues. The CDR3 sequence is CASSPRTGVIYEQYF. CDR3 DNA sequence: TGTGCCAGCAGCCCCCGGACAGGGGTCATCTACGAGCAGTACTTC.

The chain has TRBV13 and TRBJ1-2; D possibly corresponds to TRBD1 (6 bases). With 5 bases removed from V and 0 bases from J, the gap between germline ends came to 13 bases. Germline lookup yields CDR1 PRHDT and CDR2 FYEKMQ (reference sequence). The CDR3 length is 15 residues. The CDR3 is CASSPQGFANYGYTF. The DNA for the CDR3 is TGTGCCAGCAGCCCCCAGGGGTTTGCTAACTATGGCTACACCTTC.